Below, 31 T cell receptor beta chains from the same sample are listed, as sequenced in a study of somatic reversion in DOCK8 deficiency. One-step amplicon PCR with EuroClonality-NGS primers amplified TRB from roughly 92 ng genomic DNA. TCRdb re-called the multiplex PCR reads through MiXCR, storing one row per CDR3 protein. The profile shows roughly 4,100 distinct CDR3 sequences, 20% to 25% of them singletons. Input material: peripheral blood. The receptors here all came from a human donor in good health.

This clonotype was counted only a few times. The genes are TRBV6-2 or TRBV6-3 and TRBJ1-3; D is unresolved. Germline lookup yields CDR1 MNHEY and CDR2 SVGEGT. V lost 2 bases to trimming and J lost 5 bases, with 10 bases between them. The CDR3 length is 14 residues. The CDR3 coding sequence is TGTGCCAGCAGTTACCGGCAGGCCCGAAACACCATATATTTT. This translates into CASSYRQARNTIYF.

The genes are TRBV20-1 and TRBJ2-7, with D perhaps TRBD2 (5 bases). Germline CDR1 reads DFQATT; CDR2 reads SNEGSKA (reference sequence). Trimming shortened V by 3 bases and J by 3 bases, and 9 bases separated the two germline ends. The CDR3 spans 12 residues. CDR3 residues: CSASTGIYEQYF. DNA of the CDR3: TGCAGTGCTAGCACCGGGATCTACGAGCAGTACTTC.

This clonotype was detected a few times. The V and J genes are TRBV4-1 and TRBJ2-7, with unresolved D. Germline V lookup: CDR1 MGHRA, CDR2 YSYEKL. Trimming removed 0 bases from V and 0 bases from J, with 9 bases in between. This CDR3 is 15 amino acids long. This CDR3 is CASSQDDRDSYEQYF. CDR3 sequence (DNA): TGCGCCAGCAGCCAAGATGACCGAGACTCCTACGAGCAGTACTTC.

The J gene is TRBJ1-5, the V gene TRBV3-1; D remains unclear. Germline assignment: CDR1 LGHDT and CDR2 YNNKEL (reference sequence). Trimming removed 1 base from V and 2 bases from J, with 9 bases in between. This CDR3 region has 15 residues. The CDR3 DNA reads TGTGCCAGCAGCCAAGGAAATGGGGGCAATCAGCCCCAGCATTTT. It is translated as CASSQGNGGNQPQHF.

The gene calls are TRBV24-1 and TRBJ1-2, with TRBD1 identical over 9 bases. V gave up 5 bases and J gave up 8 bases; unmatched junction bases: 5. From germline, CDR1 is KGHDR and CDR2 SFDVKD. The CDR3 is 13 residues long. The CDR3 region is CATSAGTGSGYTF. The CDR3 DNA is TGTGCCACCAGTGCCGGGACAGGGAGCGGCTACACCTTC.

V gene TRBV7-3 combines with J gene TRBJ1-2; a weak D match, TRBD1 (6 bases). The CDR3 is 14 residues long. Germline V gene data show CDR1 as SGHTA and CDR2 as FQGTGA. Trimming took 6 bases from V and 7 from J, leaving 18 bases between them. The CDR3 DNA reads TGTGCCAGCAGTTTACAGGGACATTCATTTGGCTACACCTTC. Translation gives CASSLQGHSFGYTF. Full variable domain (remainder filled in from reference TRBV7-3 and TRBJ1-2): GAGVSQTPSNKVTEKGKYVELRCDPISGHTALYWYRQSLGQGPEFLIYFQGTGAADDSGLPNDRFFAVRPEGSVSTLKIQRTERGDSAVYLCASSLQGHSFGYTFGSGTRLTVV.

V is TRBV7-9 and J is TRBJ1-6; perhaps TRBD1 as D (5 bases). The germline V gene encodes CDR1 SEHNR and CDR2 FQNEAQ (reference sequence). Trimming removed 11 bases at V and 8 bases at J, with 16 bases between. The CDR3 consists of 13 residues. This chain's CDR3 is CAAIRDGDSPLHF. CDR3 DNA sequence: TGTGCCGCAATCCGGGACGGAGATTCACCCCTCCACTTT.

This chain uses TRBV27 with TRBJ2-7; no reliable D call. The CDR3 is 11 amino acids. Germline V gene sequence: CDR1 MNHEY, CDR2 SMNVEV (reference sequence). Trimming stripped 4 bases from V and 7 bases from J, with 8 bases between. This chain's CDR3 is CASSSGWEQYF. The CDR3 nucleotides read TGTGCCAGCAGTTCTGGTTGGGAGCAGTACTTC.

This clonotype is deemed medium-sized. This chain connects TRBV20-1 to TRBJ1-1; 8 nucleotides agree with TRBD1. The CDR3 is made up of 16 amino acids. V was clipped by 6 bases and J by 1 base; unmatched bases: 13. The V gene's germline CDR1 is DFQATT and CDR2 SNEGSKA (reference sequence). The chain's CDR3 is CSAPGRPGQGNTEAFF. DNA of the CDR3: TGCAGTGCCCCCGGACGACCAGGACAGGGGAACACTGAAGCTTTCTTT.

This clonotype was observed a few times. CDR3 bases: TGTGCCAGCACGCTGAACACTGAAGCTTTCTTT. Encoded protein: CASTLNTEAFF. The chain employs TRBV2 and TRBJ1-1, with D unresolved. In germline, CDR1 is SNHLY, CDR2 FYNNEI. V dropped 7 bases and J dropped 0 bases, with 3 bases sitting between them. This CDR3 region has 11 residues.

The chain is built from TRBV6-2 or TRBV6-3 and TRBJ1-2; D perhaps matches TRBD1 (5 bases). The CDR3 runs to 12 residues. CDR1 is MNHEY and CDR2 is SVGEGT in the germline V gene. Between the trimmed V and J ends, which lost 2 bases and 5 bases, there was a span of 6 bases. CDR3 nucleotide sequence: TGTGCCAGCAGTTACAGGGGTTATGGCTACACCTTC. Protein sequence: CASSYRGYGYTF.

This clonotype is classed as large. This chain connects TRBV10-3 to TRBJ1-5; no reliable D call. Between the trimmed V and J ends, which lost 11 bases and 3 bases, there was a span of 14 bases. The V gene's germline CDR1 is ENHRY and CDR2 SYGVKD. There are 13 residues in the CDR3. DNA for the CDR3: TGTGCCGTTGGAGACGGGTTCAATCAGCCCCAGCATTTT. This sequence encodes CAVGDGFNQPQHF.

This clonotype is medium-sized by share. This CDR3 is CASSMRTGGTEAFF. CDR3 DNA sequence: TGCGCCAGCAGCATGCGGACAGGGGGCACTGAAGCTTTCTTT. The V and J genes are TRBV5-1 and TRBJ1-1, with TRBD1 identical over 10 bases. V lost 4 bases and J lost 4; bases outside the gene matches: 4. Germline loops: CDR1 SGHRS, CDR2 YFSETQ. The CDR3 consists of 14 residues. Together with reference TRBV5-1 and TRBJ1-1, the CDR3 gives the full variable domain: KAGVTQTPRYLIKTRGQQVTLSCSPISGHRSVSWYQQTPGQGLQFLFEYFSETQRNKGNFPGRFSGRQFSNSRSEMNVSTLELGDSALYLCASSMRTGGTEAFFGQGTRLTVV.

By share, this clonotype ranks as medium-sized. V usage is TRBV5-6 and J usage is TRBJ2-1; D remains ambiguous. Trimming shortened V by 2 bases and J by 4 bases, and 10 bases separated the two germline ends. Germline CDR1 is SGHDT and CDR2 is YYEEEE. The CDR3 is 14 amino acids. In DNA form, the CDR3 reads TGTGCCAGCAGCTTACGCGGTGAATACAATGAGCAGTTCTTC. As protein: CASSLRGEYNEQFF.

The J gene is TRBJ1-3, the V gene TRBV20-1, with TRBD1 as a possible D gene (5 bases). The CDR3 is 12 amino acids. Germline V gene data show CDR1 as DFQATT and CDR2 as SNEGSKA (reference sequence). V lost 3 bases, J lost 3 bases, and 6 bases lay in between. As DNA, the CDR3 is TGCAGTGCTAGGACAGTTGGAAACACCATATATTTT. It encodes CSARTVGNTIYF.

The rearrangement links TRBV7-9 to TRBJ2-1; D possibly matches TRBD1 or TRBD2 (5 bases each). Germline V gene data show CDR1 as SEHNR and CDR2 as FQNEAQ (reference sequence). Trimming shortened V by 7 bases and J by 5 bases, and 21 bases separated the two germline ends. The CDR3 extends over 16 amino acids. The CDR3 protein is CASTSNSGRGNNEQFF. In nucleotides, the CDR3 is TGTGCCAGCACCTCAAACTCGGGACGCGGAAACAATGAGCAGTTCTTC.

The CDR3 sequence is CASSQGSRGVVYEKLFF. The DNA of the CDR3 is TGTGCCAGCAGCCAAGGAAGTAGGGGGGTGGTGTATGAAAAACTGTTTTTT. V and J are TRBV3-1 and TRBJ1-4; D perhaps matches TRBD1 (6 bases). Trimming stripped 1 base from V and 6 bases from J, with 18 bases between. The length of the CDR3 is 17 residues. Germline values: CDR1 LGHDT, CDR2 YNNKEL (reference sequence).

This clonotype qualifies as medium-sized. The gene calls are TRBV30 and TRBJ1-5; the D gene is possibly TRBD1 (5 bases). The CDR3 extends over 13 amino acids. Germline CDR1 and CDR2: GTSNPN and SVGIG (reference sequence). The V end lost 0 bases, the J end lost 9 bases, and 12 bases lay between the germline ends. In nucleotides, the CDR3 is TGTGCCTGGAGTGTAAAGATCGGGGGGCCCCAGCATTTT. This codes for CAWSVKIGGPQHF.

The chain couples TRBV5-4 to TRBJ2-3; tentatively, D is TRBD1 (5 bases). Trimming removed 4 bases at V and 2 bases at J, with 11 bases between. The CDR3 extends over 14 amino acids. Germline V CDR1 and CDR2: SGHNT, YYREEE (reference sequence). CDR3 in DNA: TGTGCCAGCAGCGCTCGACAGTCCACAGATACGCAGTATTTT. It yields the protein CASSARQSTDTQYF.

By sample share, this clonotype is medium-sized. The gene calls are TRBV30 and TRBJ2-7; no definite D call. The CDR3 runs 14 residues. Germline V CDR1 and CDR2: GTSNPN, SVGIG (reference sequence). Trimming removed 3 bases from V and 2 bases from J, with 14 bases in between. CDR3 protein: CAWRGHGGPYEQYF. DNA of the CDR3: TGTGCCTGGAGGGGTCATGGTGGGCCCTACGAGCAGTACTTC.

This clonotype is labeled medium-sized. V gene TRBV5-1 combines with J gene TRBJ1-1; 8 bases are shared with TRBD1. Germline V gene sequence: CDR1 SGHRS, CDR2 YFSETQ. J lost 6 bases, V lost 4 bases, and 8 bases had no gene match. This CDR3 contains 14 residues. CDR3 in DNA: TGCGCCAGCAGCCGCGCAGGGGGCGAGGCTGAAGCTTTCTTT. Protein product: CASSRAGGEAEAFF.

With respect to this clonotype: Relative to the germline gene, one junction end is altered; a read error may explain this. The chain carries TRBV4-2 and TRBJ2-7; 10 nucleotides line up with TRBD1. CDR3 size: 16 residues. Germline CDR1 reads LGHNA; CDR2 reads YNFKEQ. CDR3: CASSQDWDRGTYERYF. DNA for the CDR3: TGTGCCAGCAGCCAAGATTGGGACAGGGGTACCTACGAGCGGTACTTC.

The rearrangement joins TRBV20-1 to TRBJ1-1, with 7 nucleotides matching TRBD1. V was clipped by 0 bases and J by 3 bases; unmatched bases: 10. CDR1 DFQATT and CDR2 SNEGSKA come from the germline V gene (reference sequence). The CDR3 length is 16 residues. CDR3 coding DNA: TGCAGTGCTAGAGATCCTGTAAGGGGGCCTGACACTGAAGCTTTCTTT. As protein: CSARDPVRGPDTEAFF.

The rearrangement links TRBV3-1 to TRBJ2-1, with D uncertain. V shed 0 bases and J shed 9 bases, with 12 bases lying between them. CDR3 size: 14 residues. Germline V gives CDR1 LGHDT, CDR2 YNNKEL (reference sequence). The CDR3 region is CASSQEGKAIEQFF. The CDR3 DNA reads TGTGCCAGCAGCCAAGAGGGCAAGGCGATTGAGCAGTTCTTC.

This clonotype is categorized as medium-sized. J is TRBJ2-3 and V is TRBV7-8, with TRBD2 identical over 7 bases. CDR1 is SGHVS, CDR2 FQNEAQ, per germline. J was trimmed by 0 bases and V by 4 bases; bases with no gene match: 10. CDR3 length: 17 amino acids. Written as DNA, the CDR3 is TGTGCCAGCAGCTCAACCACTAGCGTACTAAGCACAGATACGCAGTATTTT. Its protein is CASSSTTSVLSTDTQYF.

This clonotype has only a few counts. V gene TRBV20-1 combines with J gene TRBJ2-7; D is tentatively TRBD1 or TRBD2 (5 bases each). V was trimmed by 5 bases and J by 1 base, leaving 15 bases between them. Germline CDR1 DFQATT, CDR2 SNEGSKA (reference sequence). CDR3 length equals 14 residues. DNA for the CDR3: TGCAGTGCTCGCCGGGGTGGGGGTTCCTACGAGCAGTACTTC. The encoded protein is CSARRGGGSYEQYF.

J is TRBJ1-3 and V is TRBV18; no definite D call. V lost 1 base to trimming and J lost 2 bases, with 9 bases between them. Germline assignment: CDR1 KGHSH and CDR2 LQKENI. The CDR3 sequence is 15 residues long. The CDR3 spells CASSPLSGPGNTIYF. CDR3 nucleotides: TGTGCCAGCTCACCACTCTCGGGTCCTGGAAACACCATATATTTT. Full variable domain (rest looked up from reference TRBV18 and TRBJ1-3): NAGVMQNPRHLVRRRGQEARLRCSPMKGHSHVYWYRQLPEEGLKFMVYLQKENIIDESGMPKERFSAEFPKEGPSILRIQQVVRGDSAAYFCASSPLSGPGNTIYFGEGSWLTVV.

This clonotype was found once. The chain combines TRBV9 with TRBJ2-1, with D possibly matching TRBD2 (5 bases). The CDR3 consists of 15 residues. Looked up from germline, CDR1 is SGDLS and CDR2 is YYNGEE. V lost 0 bases to trimming and J lost 7 bases, with 14 bases between them. This CDR3 reads CASSVGAGLGNEQFF. For the CDR3, the DNA is TGTGCCAGCAGCGTAGGGGCGGGCCTGGGGAATGAGCAGTTCTTC.

The CDR3 region is CASSQDDRAGIYEQYF. CDR3 nucleotide sequence: TGTGCCAGCAGCCAAGATGACAGGGCTGGGATTTACGAGCAGTACTTC. This rearrangement joins TRBV4-2 to TRBJ2-7, with TRBD1 matching over 7 bases. CDR3 length: 16 residues. V dropped 0 bases and J dropped 4; count of bases not matched to a gene: 9. Germline-derived CDR1 and CDR2 are LGHNA and YNFKEQ.

Relative to its sample, this clonotype is medium-sized. This chain links TRBV19 with TRBJ2-7, with 8 bases that match TRBD1. Germline CDR1 is LNHDA and CDR2 is SQIVND (reference sequence). The length of the CDR3 is 14 residues. V dropped 7 bases and J dropped 0; count of bases not matched to a gene: 5. CDR3 protein: CASTQTGDSYEQYF. CDR3 nucleotide sequence: TGTGCCAGTACCCAGACAGGGGACTCCTACGAGCAGTACTTC.

This clonotype has more than one count but fewer than ten. The chain has TRBV7-9 and TRBJ2-1; tentative D call: TRBD2 (5 bases). V shed 5 bases and J shed 2 bases, with 13 bases lying between them. CDR3 length equals 15 residues. Germline loops: CDR1 SEHNR, CDR2 FQNEAQ (reference sequence). CDR3 amino acids: CASSEGLAPYNEQFF. The CDR3 DNA is TGTGCCAGCAGCGAGGGCCTGGCCCCCTACAATGAGCAGTTCTTC.